A selection of T cell receptor beta chains follows, all from one sample in a study of T cells in Graves' hyperthyroidism and ophthalmopathy. MiXCR, applied by TCRdb to the multiplex PCR reads, yields one record per CDR3 protein. The sample carries about 690,000 distinct CDR3 sequences, approximately 15% recorded once. The sequenced sample consisted of blood. These receptors were collected from a middle-aged man with Graves' hyperthyroidism. Both conserved end residues are part of each CDR3. A D gene is named only where the DNA matches it firmly. Rows may omit the clone size; those that give it use once, few, many or a size class.

j_gene: TRBJ2-1; v_gene: TRBV28; abundance: .; d_gene: TRBD2; CDR3nt: TGTGCCAGCAGCCCGACTAGCGGGAGTATTCGTCCGTTCTTC; CDR3aa: CASSPTSGSIRPFF
j_gene: TRBJ1-2; v_gene: TRBV30; abundance: .; d_gene: .; CDR3nt: TGTGCCTGGAGTGTACACCCTTTTGATGGCTACACCTTC; CDR3aa: CAWSVHPFDGYTF
j_gene: TRBJ2-3; v_gene: TRBV5-1; abundance: once; d_gene: TRBD2; CDR3nt: TGCGCCAGGAGCTTGGGCGTGGGACTAGCGGGAGGGGTAGATACGCAGTATTTT; CDR3aa: CARSLGVGLAGGVDTQYF
j_gene: TRBJ1-1; v_gene: TRBV28; abundance: .; d_gene: .; CDR3nt: TGTGCCAGCAGTTTTAGCGTGGGGCGGACTGAAGCTTTCTTT; CDR3aa: CASSFSVGRTEAFF
j_gene: TRBJ2-1; v_gene: TRBV9; abundance: few; d_gene: .; CDR3nt: TGTGCCAGTGAGGGCGCTAGCGAGTCCTACAATGAGCAGTTCTTC; CDR3aa: CASEGASESYNEQFF
j_gene: TRBJ1-1; v_gene: TRBV5-1; abundance: .; d_gene: TRBD1; CDR3nt: TGCGCCAGCAGCTTCCCCCGGACAGGGGGTATCACTGAAGCTTTCTTT; CDR3aa: CASSFPRTGGITEAFF
j_gene: TRBJ2-1; v_gene: TRBV28; abundance: many; d_gene: .; CDR3nt: TGTGCCAGCAGTTTTCAGGGGTATAGTGAGCAGTTCTTC; CDR3aa: CASSFQGYSEQFF
j_gene: TRBJ1-3; v_gene: TRBV28; abundance: many; d_gene: .; CDR3nt: TGTGCCAGTTCGGAGGGCAAAGGTTCTGGAAACACCATATATTTT; CDR3aa: CASSEGKGSGNTIYF
j_gene: TRBJ2-1; v_gene: TRBV12-5; abundance: few; d_gene: TRBD2; CDR3nt: TGTGCTAGTGGTGGAGGGACTCCTAGCGGGAGGGTCGGTGAGCAGTTCTTC; CDR3aa: CASGGGTPSGRVGEQFF
j_gene: TRBJ1-1; v_gene: TRBV3-1; abundance: many; d_gene: TRBD1; CDR3nt: TGTGCCAGCAGGCCGATCTGGACAGGGACGAGCGGAGCTTTCTTT; CDR3aa: CASRPIWTGTSGAFF
j_gene: TRBJ2-1; v_gene: TRBV12-3/TRBV12-4; abundance: many; d_gene: .; CDR3nt: TGTGCCAGCAGTTTAACCCCCTCCTACAATGAGCAGTTCTTC; CDR3aa: CASSLTPSYNEQFF
j_gene: TRBJ2-7; v_gene: TRBV29-1; abundance: .; d_gene: TRBD1; CDR3nt: TGCAGCGTTTGGTTACGAGGGGGCCACGAGCAGTACTTC; CDR3aa: CSVWLRGGHEQYF
j_gene: TRBJ2-2; v_gene: TRBV5-6; abundance: .; d_gene: .; CDR3nt: TGTGCCAGCAGCTTCCGAGGAAGAGACACCGGGGAGCTGTTTTTT; CDR3aa: CASSFRGRDTGELFF
j_gene: TRBJ2-2; v_gene: TRBV5-1; abundance: .; d_gene: TRBD1; CDR3nt: TGCGCCAGCAGCACAGGGACAGGGTGGCACACCGGGGAGCTGTTTTTT; CDR3aa: CASSTGTGWHTGELFF
j_gene: TRBJ1-4; v_gene: TRBV28; abundance: many; d_gene: TRBD1; CDR3nt: TGTGCCAGCAGTTTACCCTATGGACAGGGGCCCCTAGGACTGTTTTTT; CDR3aa: CASSLPYGQGPLGLFF
j_gene: TRBJ2-5; v_gene: TRBV11-3; abundance: .; d_gene: TRBD2; CDR3nt: TGTGCCAGCAGCCCAGAGGCGGGACTAGCGGGGTGGGGCGAGACCCAGTACTTC; CDR3aa: CASSPEAGLAGWGETQYF
j_gene: TRBJ2-2; v_gene: TRBV12-3/TRBV12-4; abundance: many; d_gene: TRBD2; CDR3nt: TGTGCCATCCTTGAGGGACTAGTTGAATTGGGCACCGGGGAGCTGTTTTTT; CDR3aa: CAILEGLVELGTGELFF
j_gene: TRBJ1-2; v_gene: TRBV6-2/TRBV6-3; abundance: many; d_gene: .; CDR3nt: TGTGCCAGCCGAGACTTCAGGGGAAACTATGGCTACACCTTC; CDR3aa: CASRDFRGNYGYTF
j_gene: TRBJ2-5; v_gene: TRBV9; abundance: many; d_gene: .; CDR3nt: TGTGCCAGCAGCGTAGGAGGGGGGGCAGTGGAGACCCAGTACTTC; CDR3aa: CASSVGGGAVETQYF
j_gene: TRBJ2-7; v_gene: TRBV27; abundance: .; d_gene: .; CDR3nt: TGTGCCAGCAGTTTACGGCAGGGGCAGACCTACGAGCAGTACTTC; CDR3aa: CASSLRQGQTYEQYF
j_gene: TRBJ1-1; v_gene: TRBV12-3/TRBV12-4; abundance: many; d_gene: .; CDR3nt: TGTGCCAGCAACCGGGGCCGAGGGGACACTGAAGCTTTCTTT; CDR3aa: CASNRGRGDTEAFF
j_gene: TRBJ2-7; v_gene: TRBV6-1; abundance: many; d_gene: .; CDR3nt: TGTGCCAGCAGCAGAACGAGAGACTACGAGCAGTACTTC; CDR3aa: CASSRTRDYEQYF
j_gene: TRBJ1-1; v_gene: TRBV3-1; abundance: many; d_gene: .; CDR3nt: TGTGCCAGCAGCCAGGGAACGCGTAGGAACACTGAAGCTTTCTTT; CDR3aa: CASSQGTRRNTEAFF
j_gene: TRBJ2-1; v_gene: TRBV27; abundance: many; d_gene: TRBD2; CDR3nt: TGTGCCAGCAGTCCCCTAGCGGGAGCAATCCTTAATGAGCAGTTCTTC; CDR3aa: CASSPLAGAILNEQFF
j_gene: TRBJ1-1; v_gene: TRBV7-9; abundance: .; d_gene: TRBD1; CDR3nt: TGTGCCAGCAGCTTCACCCCCAGGGGGGTCAGGAACACTGAAGCTTTCTTT; CDR3aa: CASSFTPRGVRNTEAFF
j_gene: TRBJ2-3; v_gene: TRBV5-6; abundance: .; d_gene: .; CDR3nt: TGTGCCAGCAGTTTCGGACAATTCTTCGCAGATACGCAGTATTTT; CDR3aa: CASSFGQFFADTQYF
j_gene: TRBJ2-5; v_gene: TRBV11-2; abundance: many; d_gene: TRBD2; CDR3nt: TGTGCCAGCAGCTTCCAGCGGGGGGACCAAGAGACCCAGTACTTC; CDR3aa: CASSFQRGDQETQYF
j_gene: TRBJ1-1; v_gene: TRBV19; abundance: .; d_gene: .; CDR3nt: TGTGCCAGTAGTATAGATCTCGGGGGTCATAACACTGAAGCTTTCTTT; CDR3aa: CASSIDLGGHNTEAFF
j_gene: TRBJ1-1; v_gene: TRBV15; abundance: many; d_gene: .; CDR3nt: TGTGCCACCAGCAGAGATAGTTTCCGTACTGAAGCTTTCTTT; CDR3aa: CATSRDSFRTEAFF
j_gene: TRBJ1-1; v_gene: TRBV4-1; abundance: many; d_gene: .; CDR3nt: TGCGCCAGCAGCCAAGATGGTGGGACGACTGAAGCTTTCTTT; CDR3aa: CASSQDGGTTEAFF
j_gene: TRBJ1-1; v_gene: TRBV28; abundance: many; d_gene: TRBD1; CDR3nt: TGTGCCAGCAGTTTTGAGGGGGCGACGAACACTGAAGCTTTCTTT; CDR3aa: CASSFEGATNTEAFF
j_gene: TRBJ2-3; v_gene: TRBV19; abundance: few; d_gene: TRBD1; CDR3nt: TGTGCCAGTAGTATTAGCAGGGGGCAAACGGATACGCAGTATTTT; CDR3aa: CASSISRGQTDTQYF
j_gene: TRBJ1-5; v_gene: TRBV11-2; abundance: many; d_gene: .; CDR3nt: TGTGCCAGCAGCTTAGGTCTCGGGAATCAGCCCCAGCATTTT; CDR3aa: CASSLGLGNQPQHF
j_gene: TRBJ2-3; v_gene: TRBV10-3; abundance: many; d_gene: .; CDR3nt: TGTGCCACCGCACGTAACAGGGCTGCTAGCACAGATACGCAGTATTTT; CDR3aa: CATARNRAASTDTQYF
j_gene: TRBJ1-1; v_gene: TRBV24-1; abundance: .; d_gene: .; CDR3nt: TGTGCCACCAGTGATCGGGGGGAAGCTTTCTTT; CDR3aa: CATSDRGEAFF
j_gene: TRBJ2-2; v_gene: TRBV28; abundance: many; d_gene: .; CDR3nt: TGTGCCAGCAGCCCTTCAGGCAGGGGATTGACCGGGGAGCTGTTTTTT; CDR3aa: CASSPSGRGLTGELFF
j_gene: TRBJ1-6; v_gene: TRBV3-1; abundance: few; d_gene: .; CDR3nt: TGTGCCAGTAGCGGTGACGGGTATTCACCCCTCCACTTT; CDR3aa: CASSGDGYSPLHF
j_gene: TRBJ2-6; v_gene: TRBV7-2; abundance: few; d_gene: TRBD2; CDR3nt: TGTGCCAGCAGCCCGGGGGGACCCTTTGGATCTGGGGCCAACGTCCTGACTTTC; CDR3aa: CASSPGGPFGSGANVLTF